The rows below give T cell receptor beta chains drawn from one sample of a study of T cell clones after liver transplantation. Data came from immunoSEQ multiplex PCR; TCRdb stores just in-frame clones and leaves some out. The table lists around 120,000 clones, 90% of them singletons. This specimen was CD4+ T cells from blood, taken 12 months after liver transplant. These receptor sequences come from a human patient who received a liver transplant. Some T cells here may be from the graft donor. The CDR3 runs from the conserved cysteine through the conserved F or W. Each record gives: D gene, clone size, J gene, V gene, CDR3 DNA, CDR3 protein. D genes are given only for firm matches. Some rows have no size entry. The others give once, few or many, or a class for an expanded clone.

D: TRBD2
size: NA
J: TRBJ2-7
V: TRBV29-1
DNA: TGCAGCGCCACTAGCGGGAGGGGCTCCTACGAGCAGTACTTC
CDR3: CSATSGRGSYEQYF

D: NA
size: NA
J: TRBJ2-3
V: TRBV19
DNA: TGTGCCACCCGACCTGAATTCACAGATACGCAGTATTTT
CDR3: CATRPEFTDTQYF

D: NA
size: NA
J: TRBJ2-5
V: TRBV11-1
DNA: TGTGCCAGCAGCTGGGAGGAGGGCGCGGGAAGCCAAGAGACCCAGTACTTC
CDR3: CASSWEEGAGSQETQYF

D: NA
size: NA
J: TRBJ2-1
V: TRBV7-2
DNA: TGTGCCAGCAGCCCAGGGGGAGCGGGAGCCAATGAGCAGTTCTTC
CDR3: CASSPGGAGANEQFF

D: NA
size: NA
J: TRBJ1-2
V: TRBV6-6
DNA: TGTGCCAGCAGGTCAGGGGAGGGCTATGGCTACACCTTC
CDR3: CASRSGEGYGYTF

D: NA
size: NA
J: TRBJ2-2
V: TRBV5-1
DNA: TGCGCCAGCAGGGGTAGGGCACAAACCGGGGAGCTGTTTTTT
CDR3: CASRGRAQTGELFF

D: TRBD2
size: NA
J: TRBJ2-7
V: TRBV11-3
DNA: TGTGCCAGCAGCCCGGTCATAGCGGGAGGGCGTACCTCCTACGAGCAGTACTTC
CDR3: CASSPVIAGGRTSYEQYF

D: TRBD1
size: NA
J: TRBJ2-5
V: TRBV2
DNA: TGTGCCAGTCATTACAGGGGTTCCACGGGAGAGACCCAGTACTTC
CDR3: CASHYRGSTGETQYF

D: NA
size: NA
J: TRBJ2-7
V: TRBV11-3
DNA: TGTGCCAGCAGCTCCACTAGCACCGCTTACGAGCAGTACTTC
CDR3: CASSSTSTAYEQYF

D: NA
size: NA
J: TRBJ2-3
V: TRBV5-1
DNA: TGCGCCAGCAGCTCTGGAACAGCACCCCTTCTCACAGATACGCAGTATTTT
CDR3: CASSSGTAPLLTDTQYF

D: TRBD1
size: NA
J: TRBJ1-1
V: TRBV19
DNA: TGTGCCAGTGTATCCGGGACAGGAAACACTGAAGCTTTCTTT
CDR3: CASVSGTGNTEAFF

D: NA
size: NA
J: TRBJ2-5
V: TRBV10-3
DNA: TGTGCCATCGGCGAGGTTCCGGAGACCCAGTACTTC
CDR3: CAIGEVPETQYF

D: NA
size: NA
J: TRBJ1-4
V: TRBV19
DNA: TGTGCCAGTTCTCAGGGTACCGCGGCTAATGAAAAACTGTTTTTT
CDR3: CASSQGTAANEKLFF

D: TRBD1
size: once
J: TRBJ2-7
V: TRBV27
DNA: TGTGCCAGCAGTTCCCGGACAGGGGGCTCCTACGAGCAGTACTTC
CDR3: CASSSRTGGSYEQYF

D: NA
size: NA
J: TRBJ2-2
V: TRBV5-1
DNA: TGCGCCAGCAGCTTGGAAGGTTTCGGGGAGCTGTTTTTT
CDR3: CASSLEGFGELFF

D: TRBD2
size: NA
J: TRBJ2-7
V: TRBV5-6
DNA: TGTGCCAGCAGCCAACCGGGACTAGCGGGAGTAAAGTACTTC
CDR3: CASSQPGLAGVKYF

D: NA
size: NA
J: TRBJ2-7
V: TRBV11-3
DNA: TGTGCCAGCAGCTTAGGCCTATTAACTAGGTTTCAAGTCGAGCAGTACTTC
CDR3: CASSLGLLTRFQVEQYF

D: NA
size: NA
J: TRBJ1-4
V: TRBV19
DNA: TGTGCCAGTAGTAGGCAGGGGCCCCTCACTAATGAAAAACTGTTTTTT
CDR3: CASSRQGPLTNEKLFF

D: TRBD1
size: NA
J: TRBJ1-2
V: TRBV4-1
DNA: TGCGCCAGCAGCCAAGCGGGGGGACAGGTCCCTATATCCTATGGCTACACCTTC
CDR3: CASSQAGGQVPISYGYTF

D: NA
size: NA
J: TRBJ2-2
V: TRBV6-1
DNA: TGTGCCAGCAACGCGGTGAGCGCGAACACCGGGGAGCTGTTTTTT
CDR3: CASNAVSANTGELFF

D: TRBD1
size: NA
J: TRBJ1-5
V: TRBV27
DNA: TGTGCCAGCAGTTTAGAGGGAAGGGGGCGAAGGAATCAGCCCCAGCATTTT
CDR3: CASSLEGRGRRNQPQHF

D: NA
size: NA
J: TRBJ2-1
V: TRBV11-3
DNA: TGTGCCAGCAGCTTTCGACAAGGCGAAAGCTCCTACAATGAGCAGTTCTTC
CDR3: CASSFRQGESSYNEQFF

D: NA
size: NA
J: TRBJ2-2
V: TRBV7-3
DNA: TGTGCCAGCAGCTCGCAACTAGCTAACACCGGGGAGCTGTTTTTT
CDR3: CASSSQLANTGELFF

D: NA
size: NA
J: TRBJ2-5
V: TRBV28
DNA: TGTGCCAGCAGTACGAACGGAGAGACCCAGTACTTC
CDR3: CASSTNGETQYF

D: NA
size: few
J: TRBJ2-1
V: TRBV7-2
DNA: TGTGCCAGCAGCTTAGTGGGTAACGGCTGGTTCTTC
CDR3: CASSLVGNGWFF

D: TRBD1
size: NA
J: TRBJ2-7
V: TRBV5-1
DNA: TGCGCCAGCAGCTCGACAGGGGGCCAGGAAGAGCAGTACTTC
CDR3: CASSSTGGQEEQYF

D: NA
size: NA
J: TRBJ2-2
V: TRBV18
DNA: TGTGCCAGCCCCAGGTCGGGGTTCGCGAACACCGGGGAGCTGTTTTTT
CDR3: CASPRSGFANTGELFF

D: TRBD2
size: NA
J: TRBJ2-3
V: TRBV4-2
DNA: TGTGCCAGCAGCCAGTCCCCCGCGGGAGGGCCGACAGATACGCAGTATTTT
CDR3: CASSQSPAGGPTDTQYF